This passage covers 11 T cell receptor beta chains from one sample sequenced in a study of blood T cell repertoires in COVID-19. Assay: immunoSEQ multiplex PCR; the TCRdb copy retains only in-frame clones and omits some. Of 150,000 to 200,000 clones in the sample, just over 90% are singletons; the top ten hold around 2%. The specimen was peripheral blood. Receptors were obtained from a woman in her sixties with COVID-19, enrolled during active disease.

The rearrangement uses TRBV7-2 and TRBJ2-2, with 8 bases lining up with TRBD2. V lost 0 bases and J lost 4; bases outside the gene matches: 4. Germline V gives CDR1 SGHTA, CDR2 FQGNSA. The CDR3 consists of 16 residues. This CDR3 reads CASSLANGGATGELFF. CDR3 nucleotides: TGTGCCAGCAGCTTAGCGAACGGGGGGGCCACCGGGGAGCTGTTTTTT.

The rearrangement links TRBV18 to TRBJ1-5; TRBD1 is a possible D gene (5 bases). The germline V gene encodes CDR1 KGHSH and CDR2 LQKENI. The CDR3 is 14 amino acids. V lost 8 bases, J lost 7 bases, and 18 bases lay in between. In nucleotides, the CDR3 is TGTGCCAGCAGGCAGGGTTCATTTACGCAGCCCCAGCATTTT. Its translation: CASRQGSFTQPQHF.

In DNA, the CDR3 is TGCAGCGGACTCAGTAGCTCCTACGAGCAGTACTTC. Amino acids: CSGLSSSYEQYF. V usage is TRBV29-1 and J usage is TRBJ2-7; D unclear. Germline V gives CDR1 SQVTM, CDR2 ANQGSEA. The V end lost 7 bases, the J end lost 0 bases, and 10 bases lay between the germline ends. This CDR3 has 12 residues.

In its sample, this clone was seen once. The chain combines TRBV16 with TRBJ2-5, with TRBD1 identical over 8 bases. This CDR3 has 16 residues. V lost 1 base to trimming and J lost 1 base; unmatched junction nucleotides: 5. The germline CDR1 and CDR2 sequences are KGHSY and FQNENV. The CDR3 region is CASSQLGTGGQETQYF. DNA for the CDR3: TGTGCCAGCAGCCAATTGGGAACAGGGGGCCAAGAGACCCAGTACTTC.

V gene TRBV28 combines with J gene TRBJ1-5; 7 positions match TRBD1. CDR1 MDHEN and CDR2 SYDVKM come from the germline V gene. Losses at the gene ends were 5 bases for V and 5 bases for J; bases not matched to a gene: 12. This CDR3 has 16 amino acids. The CDR3 region is CASSPPTGTPYQPQHF. As DNA, the CDR3 is TGTGCCAGCAGTCCACCGACAGGGACTCCCTATCAGCCCCAGCATTTT.

This clone was seen a single time. V is TRBV9 and J is TRBJ1-2; TRBD1 matches 8 bases. The trim removed 3 bases at V and 9 bases at J, leaving 1 base unmatched. The CDR3 is 11 residues long. CDR1 is SGDLS, CDR2 YYNGEE, per germline. The DNA of the CDR3 is TGTGCCAGCAGCGGGGACAGGAGCTACACCTTC. Translation gives CASSGDRSYTF.

This chain links TRBV15 with TRBJ1-5, with D perhaps TRBD1 (5 bases). Germline CDR1 is LNHNV and CDR2 is YYDKDF (reference sequence). This CDR3 has 16 residues. Trimming removed 1 base from V and 1 base from J, with 11 bases in between. CDR3 DNA sequence: TGTGCCACCAGCAGAGGGGGGGGAAGGAGCAATCAGCCCCAGCATTTT. Translation: CATSRGGGRSNQPQHF.

The rearrangement links TRBV10-2 to TRBJ2-7; 8 nucleotides line up with TRBD1. Germline-derived CDR1 and CDR2 are WSHSY and SAAADI. Trimming cost V 3 bases and J 6 bases; bases outside gene matches: 10. The length of the CDR3 is 15 residues. CDR3 region: CASSDGARGLVEQYF. The CDR3 region has the DNA TGCGCCAGCAGTGACGGCGCCAGGGGGCTCGTCGAGCAGTACTTC.

The count of this clone is one. The V call is TRBV9, the J call TRBJ1-5, with D unresolved. CDR1 is SGDLS and CDR2 is YYNGEE in the germline V gene. Trimming removed 0 bases at V and 4 bases at J, with 14 bases between. This CDR3 comprises 16 residues. In DNA form, the CDR3 reads TGTGCCAGCAGCGTAGAAGGTTGGGGAGTTAATCAGCCCCAGCATTTT. It codes for CASSVEGWGVNQPQHF.

This clone was seen only once. This chain links TRBV20-1 with TRBJ1-2; maybe TRBD1 (5 bases). Between the trimmed V and J ends, which lost 3 bases and 6 bases, there was a span of 11 bases. CDR3 length equals 12 residues. Germline V gives CDR1 DFQATT, CDR2 SNEGSKA (reference sequence). CDR3: CSASRTINGYTF. The CDR3 DNA is TGCAGTGCTAGTAGGACAATTAATGGCTACACCTTC.

The gene calls are TRBV7-9 and TRBJ1-4, with 7 bases matching TRBD1. V gave up 5 bases and J gave up 8 bases; unmatched junction bases: 14. Per germline, CDR1 SEHNR and CDR2 FQNEAQ (reference sequence). CDR3 length: 16 residues. Written as DNA, the CDR3 is TGTGCCAGCAGCCCACGTTTAGGGGGCCAAGGAGAAAAACTGTTTTTT. Translation gives CASSPRLGGQGEKLFF. The full variable domain, rest sourced from reference TRBV7-9 and TRBJ1-4, is DTGVSQNPRHKITKRGQNVTFRCDPISEHNRLYWYRQTLGQGPEFLTYFQNEAQLEKSRLLSDRFSAERPKGSFSTLEIQRTEQGDSAMYLCASSPRLGGQGEKLFFGSGTQLSVL.